These 3 T cell receptor beta chains were sequenced from one sample in a study of blood T cell repertoires in COVID-19. The assay was immunoSEQ multiplex PCR, and TCRdb's table has in-frame clones only and misses some. The sample lists roughly 9,600 clones; about 81% were seen once. Input material: peripheral blood. These receptors originate from a man in his 60s with active COVID-19.

The rearrangement links TRBV7-9 to TRBJ2-7, with a possible D match to TRBD1 (5 bases). The germline gives CDR1 SEHNR, CDR2 FQNEAQ (reference sequence). This CDR3 spans 13 amino acids. V lost 5 bases and J lost 2, with 10 bases in between. CDR3 protein: CASSADSTYEQYF. CDR3 in DNA: TGTGCCAGCAGCGCCGACAGTACCTACGAGCAGTACTTC. The whole variable domain, filled in from reference TRBV7-9 and TRBJ2-7, reads DTGVSQNPRHKITKRGQNVTFRCDPISEHNRLYWYRQTLGQGPEFLTYFQNEAQLEKSRLLSDRFSAERPKGSFSTLEIQRTEQGDSAMYLCASSADSTYEQYFGPGTRLTVT.

The chain is built from TRBV9 and TRBJ1-6; D might be TRBD1 (5 bases). With 4 bases removed from V and 7 bases from J, the gap between germline ends came to 15 bases. The CDR3 sequence is 15 residues long. From germline, CDR1 is SGDLS and CDR2 YYNGEE. Here the CDR3 reads CASSRQGQGNSPLHF. DNA for the CDR3: TGTGCCAGCAGCAGACAAGGGCAGGGCAATTCACCCCTCCACTTT.

The CDR3 loop is CARFPGGGQETQYF. CDR3 DNA: TGCGCCCGTTTCCCGGGGGGGGGACAAGAGACCCAGTACTTC. V and J are TRBV5-1 and TRBJ2-5, with 8 bases lining up with TRBD2. The V segment lost 10 bases and the J segment 2 bases; nucleotides outside the gene matches: 10. Per germline, CDR1 SGHRS and CDR2 YFSETQ. This CDR3 has 14 residues.